This T cell receptor (beta chain) was sequenced during a study of early T cells in non-severe SARS-CoV-2 infection. Study-level information: Sequencing of unsorted whole blood was done on bulk RNA, leaving chains unpaired.

This clonotype appeared many times. This CDR3 has 14 residues. In germline, CDR1 is MRHNA, CDR2 SNTAGT. V lost 3 bases, J lost 1 base, and 8 bases lay in between. A single record per CDR3 protein comes from TCRdb applying MiXCR to the 5' RACE reads. The sample records roughly 63,000 distinct CDR3 sequences, 10% to 15% being singletons. The chain couples TRBV6-4 to TRBJ2-3; no reliable D call. Sequences were obtained from whole blood. This clonotype was obtained from an adult who was a healthcare worker with PCR-confirmed SARS-CoV-2 infection or an uninfected control (not recorded which). The DNA for the CDR3 is TGTGCCAGCAGTGAAGGTGTGGGCACAGATACGCAGTATTTT. Its protein is CASSEGVGTDTQYF.